The rows below give T cell receptor beta chains drawn from one sample of a study of kidney transplant recipient with SARS-CoV-2 infection. Using its own MiXCR run on the reads, TCRdb lists one record per CDR3 protein. The repertoire holds under 300,000 distinct CDR3 sequences, more than 25% seen once, with roughly 7% in the top ten. Sequencing used a blood sample, obtained at baseline and on day 111 from a kidney transplant recipient. These receptors all stem from a male patient in his 30s who had COVID-19 and was a kidney transplant recipient. Some T cells may be the graft donor's. Each CDR3 is given with its conserved first and last residue. D genes are given only for firm matches. Clone size appears in some rows only: once, few, many, or a class for an expanded clone.

DNA	CDR3	size	D	V	J
TGTGCCAGCAGCTTGCTTGAGGACTTCAATGAGCAGTTCTTC	CASSLLEDFNEQFF	few	.	TRBV5-5	TRBJ2-1
TGTGGTAGGCGGGAAAGGATAACACAAAGTCGGGCCAACGTCCTGACTTTC	CGRRERITQSRANVLTF	.	.	TRBV8-2	TRBJ2-6
TGCGCCAGCAGCAGGGGGCAGGGGGCAAATTCACCCCTCCACTTT	CASSRGQGANSPLHF	many	TRBD1	TRBV5-1	TRBJ1-6
TGTGCCAGCAGCTTAGATGTCGGACGGACTAGACCCAATGAGCAGTTCTTC	CASSLDVGRTRPNEQFF	many	TRBD2	TRBV7-9	TRBJ2-1
TGTGCCAGCAGCAGGTCGTTATACCATGGAAAGACCTATGGCTACACCTTC	CASSRSLYHGKTYGYTF	many	.	TRBV7-9	TRBJ1-2
TGTGCCAGCAGCATTCGAGATGAATCTCGAAAGACCTATGGCTACACCTTC	CASSIRDESRKTYGYTF	many	.	TRBV7-6	TRBJ1-2
TGTGCCAGCAGTTTATTCGGGGGTAAGAACACTGAAGCTTTCTTT	CASSLFGGKNTEAFF	many	.	TRBV12-3/TRBV12-4	TRBJ1-1
TGTGCCAGCAGTTCAAGGACTGGGGCCAACGTCCTGACTTTC	CASSSRTGANVLTF	many	.	TRBV6-6	TRBJ2-6
TGCAGTGCTAGACCGGGACAGGGCACAGATACGCAGTATTTT	CSARPGQGTDTQYF	many	TRBD1	TRBV20-1	TRBJ2-3
TGCAGTGCTAGAGGTGCCGCGGGGGGGGGAGTGAGCTCCTACAATGAGCAGTTCTTC	CSARGAAGGGVSSYNEQFF	many	TRBD2	TRBV20-1	TRBJ2-1
TGCGCCAGCAGGACGACAGGGTTTGGAAATGAGCAGTTCTTC	CASRTTGFGNEQFF	.	TRBD1	TRBV4-1	TRBJ2-1
TGCGCCAGCAGCTTGGTGTCAGGTGAAGCTTTCTTT	CASSLVSGEAFF	many	.	TRBV5-1	TRBJ1-1
TGTGCCAGTAGTATCTTCTCGGGTGAGCAGTACTTC	CASSIFSGEQYF	many	.	TRBV19	TRBJ2-7
TGCAGTGCTAGCGACCTCCAGGGAGCCTCCTATAATTCACCCCTCCACTTT	CSASDLQGASYNSPLHF	.	.	TRBV20-1	TRBJ1-6
TGCAGCGTTGTTGGGAGTGGGGAATTCTTC	CSVVGSGEFF	.	.	TRBV29-1	TRBJ2-1
TGTGCCAGCAGCCAAGGGCCAAACAATGAGCAGTTCTTC	CASSQGPNNEQFF	many	.	TRBV3-2	TRBJ2-1
TGCGCCAGCAGTGAAGGGGGTTCGGGCGAAAAACTGTTTTTT	CASSEGGSGEKLFF	many	.	TRBV10-2	TRBJ1-4
TGCGCCAGCAGCCACCAATTGAAGACACGGGTAGGGGCCAACGTCCTGACTTTC	CASSHQLKTRVGANVLTF	.	.	TRBV4-1	TRBJ2-6
TGTGCCAGCACGCACGTCGTACCAGGAAAGACCTATGGCTACACCTTC	CASTHVVPGKTYGYTF	many	.	TRBV5-4	TRBJ1-2
TGTGCCAGCTTGGTTTGTCATCCACGAAGGACCTATGGCTACACCTTC	CASLVCHPRRTYGYTF	.	.	TRBV5-8	TRBJ1-2
TGCGCCAGCAGCTCACTAGCGGGACCTTACAATGAGCAGTTCTTC	CASSSLAGPYNEQFF	few	TRBD2	TRBV5-1	TRBJ2-1
TGTGCCACCAGGGGGAATTGGGACGAGCAGTACTTC	CATRGNWDEQYF	.	TRBD1	TRBV6-5	TRBJ2-7
TGCGCCAGCAGACCCCCGGGCCAAACAGCTACTAACTATGGCTACACCTTC	CASRPPGQTATNYGYTF	many	.	TRBV5-1	TRBJ1-2